This TCR beta chain appears in the sequencing data of a study of blood T cell repertoires in COVID-19. Study-wide context: T cells, B-cell-depleted T cells, or PBMCs provided the cDNA or gDNA that served as material.

Repertoires were generated with immunoSEQ multiplex PCR, while TCRdb's copy carries only in-frame clones and drops some. The data contain roughly 150,000 clones, more than 65% of them singletons. From germline, CDR1 is SGHRS and CDR2 YFSETQ. CDR3 length: 17 amino acids. Trimming cost V 2 bases and J 0 bases, with 16 bases left between them. The sample consisted of peripheral blood. This clonotype was obtained from a human donor in a cohort sampled during active COVID-19. V is TRBV5-1 and J is TRBJ2-3; D is undetermined. The CDR3 DNA reads as TGCGCCAGCAGCTTCGGATTGACTTCATCTAGCACAGATACGCAGTATTTT. This gives the protein CASSFGLTSSSTDTQYF.